This passage covers 20 T cell receptor beta chains from one sample sequenced in a study of blood T cell repertoires in COVID-19. Clones were sequenced by immunoSEQ multiplex PCR, and TCRdb holds only the in-frame ones, with some missing. This table has roughly 200,000 clones, 86% appearing once. Sequenced sample: PBMCs or T cells enriched from blood (not recorded which). Receptors were obtained from a woman aged 25 to 45 who had recovered from COVID-19.

The chain has TRBV14 and TRBJ2-3; 8 positions agree with TRBD2. CDR1 and CDR2 from the germline V gene are SGHDN and FVKESK. This CDR3 has 16 amino acids. Unmatched junction bases numbered 11, after V lost 6 bases and J lost 3 bases. The CDR3 region has the DNA TGTGCCAGCAGTCTAGGGAGCGGGAGATTAACAGATACGCAGTATTTT. Amino acid sequence: CASSLGSGRLTDTQYF.

This sequence joins TRBV18 and TRBJ2-7, with 8 bases lining up with TRBD2. CDR1 and CDR2 from the germline V gene are KGHSH and LQKENI. The CDR3 is made up of 14 amino acids. V lost 3 bases, J lost 5 bases, and 6 bases stayed unmatched. CDR3 coding DNA: TGTGCCAGCTCACCCCCGGGGACTAGAGACGAGCAGTACTTC. Its translation is CASSPPGTRDEQYF.

The J gene is TRBJ1-4, the V gene TRBV28; D gene uncertain. With 2 bases removed from V and 4 bases from J, the gap between germline ends came to 8 bases. The CDR3 has 14 residues. The V gene's germline CDR1 is MDHEN and CDR2 SYDVKM. The DNA for the CDR3 is TGTGCCAGCAGTTTAGGTCAGGTTAATGAAAAACTGTTTTTT. Translating gives CASSLGQVNEKLFF.

The V gene is TRBV4-1, the J gene TRBJ2-2, with D possibly TRBD1 on 6 matching bases. The CDR3 consists of 17 residues. Germline CDR1 reads MGHRA; CDR2 reads YSYEKL. V lost 2 bases, J lost 1 base, and 14 bases lay in between. CDR3 nucleotides: TGCGCCAGCAGCCAACCCTTGGTACAGGGGAACACCGGGGAGCTGTTTTTT. Translating it yields CASSQPLVQGNTGELFF.

The rearrangement joins TRBV27 to TRBJ2-2; TRBD1 agrees at 9 bases. The germline V gene encodes CDR1 MNHEY and CDR2 SMNVEV (reference sequence). There are 16 residues in the CDR3. The junction had 7 bases not matched to a gene; V was cut back by 6 bases and J by 2 bases. In DNA form, the CDR3 reads TGTGCCAGCAGAACACCGGGACAGGGAAACACCGGGGAGCTGTTTTTT. Encoded protein: CASRTPGQGNTGELFF.

This sequence joins TRBV27 and TRBJ2-7; the match to TRBD1 covers 7 bases. Trimming cost V 6 bases and J 4 bases; bases outside gene matches: 12. The germline V gene encodes CDR1 MNHEY and CDR2 SMNVEV (reference sequence). The CDR3 runs to 15 residues. This CDR3 reads CASRPFPGQKYEQYF. CDR3 DNA sequence: TGTGCCAGCAGGCCCTTTCCGGGACAGAAATACGAGCAGTACTTC.

V and J are TRBV3-1 (or the pseudogene TRBV3-2) and TRBJ2-1; 12 bases agree with TRBD2. The V gene's germline CDR1 is LGHDT and CDR2 YNNKEL (reference sequence). Germline trimming cut 4 bases from V and 6 bases from J; bases unmatched to any gene: 4. The CDR3 is 15 residues long. The CDR3 DNA reads as TGTGCCAGCAGCCCAGGACTAGCGGGGCCCAATGAGCAGTTCTTC. Protein: CASSPGLAGPNEQFF.

The V call is TRBV5-1, the J call TRBJ2-5; 7 nucleotides align to TRBD1. Unmatched junction bases numbered 4, after V lost 1 base and J lost 1 base. The germline V gene encodes CDR1 SGHRS and CDR2 YFSETQ. This CDR3 is built from 15 residues. CDR3 bases: TGCGCCAGCAGCTTGTCTTCAGGGGGCCAAGAGACCCAGTACTTC. Encoded protein: CASSLSSGGQETQYF.

The chain couples TRBV5-6 to TRBJ2-3, with D possibly matching TRBD1 (5 bases). The CDR3 has 14 amino acids. V lost 4 bases, J lost 4 bases, and 13 bases lay in between. The V gene's germline CDR1 is SGHDT and CDR2 YYEEEE. The CDR3 DNA follows: TGTGCCAGCAGCCCGGAAGGGGATCCAGATACGCAGTATTTT. Its protein is CASSPEGDPDTQYF.

J is TRBJ2-4 and V is TRBV24-1; TRBD2 agrees at 16 bases. Trimming cost V 5 bases and J 8 bases; bases outside gene matches: 8. This CDR3 comprises 17 residues. Germline V gene data show CDR1 as KGHDR and CDR2 as SFDVKD. The DNA of the CDR3 is TGTGCCACCAGTGCGGGGACTAGCGGGAGGGCCGGGGACATTCAGTACTTC. Protein product: CATSAGTSGRAGDIQYF.

This chain links TRBV25-1 with TRBJ2-7; D might be TRBD2 (6 bases). The ends were cut back, 2 bases at V and 2 bases at J, with 10 bases in the middle. The CDR3 is 14 residues long. Per germline, CDR1 MGHDK and CDR2 SYGVNS. CDR3 amino acids: CASSEAGRTYEQYF. As DNA, the CDR3 is TGTGCCAGCAGTGAAGCCGGGAGAACCTACGAGCAGTACTTC.

The chain carries TRBV7-9 and TRBJ2-1, with unresolved D. The CDR3 loop spans 13 amino acids. Germline CDR1 and CDR2: SEHNR and FQNEAQ (reference sequence). V lost 2 bases and J lost 10, with 12 bases in between. CDR3 sequence reads: CASSLQATEEQFF. The DNA for the CDR3 is TGTGCCAGCAGCTTACAGGCGACGGAAGAGCAGTTCTTC.

This clone was seen a single time. The chain carries TRBV5-4 and TRBJ2-7; the D gene is possibly TRBD1 (5 bases). The germline gives CDR1 SGHNT, CDR2 YYREEE (reference sequence). This CDR3 contains 13 residues. Trimming stripped 6 bases from V and 5 bases from J, with 15 bases between. CDR3 residues: CASMNLGVDEQYF. CDR3 DNA: TGTGCCAGCATGAATTTAGGGGTCGACGAGCAGTACTTC.

This clone was observed a handful of times. This chain joins TRBV6-5 and TRBJ1-5, with D perhaps matching TRBD1 (5 bases). Looked up from germline, CDR1 is MNHEY and CDR2 is SVGAGI. Trimming took off 6 bases at V and 2 bases at J, with 14 bases between the two ends. The CDR3 contains 15 residues. The CDR3 nucleotides are TGTGCCAGCAGCGTTGAGGAAGGGGGCAATCAGCCCCAGCATTTT. Amino acid sequence: CASSVEEGGNQPQHF.

J is TRBJ2-1 and V is TRBV19; no clear D gene. V shed 7 bases and J shed 0 bases, with 10 bases lying between them. The CDR3 contains 14 residues. Germline CDR1 is LNHDA and CDR2 is SQIVND (reference sequence). CDR3 DNA: TGTGCCAGTAAATGGCAAACCTCCTACAATGAGCAGTTCTTC. This sequence encodes CASKWQTSYNEQFF.

In this sample, this clone turned up once. The chain carries TRBV6-5 and TRBJ1-2; 9 nucleotides align to TRBD1. Germline CDR1 is MNHEY and CDR2 is SVGAGI. The V and J ends lost 5 bases and 6 bases, in that order; junction bases with no gene match: 10. This CDR3 has 15 amino acids. The CDR3 bases are TGTGCCAGCAGTCGCACAGGGGGCGGATCAAATGGCTACACCTTC. This translates into CASSRTGGGSNGYTF.

The rearrangement uses TRBV7-9 and TRBJ2-1, with 11 bases that match TRBD1. Germline CDR1 and CDR2: SEHNR and FQNEAQ (reference sequence). The CDR3 is 15 residues long. V dropped 5 bases and J dropped 8; count of bases not matched to a gene: 8. The CDR3 loop is CASSLGQGALDEQFF. As DNA, the CDR3 is TGTGCCAGCAGCCTAGGACAGGGGGCGCTCGATGAGCAGTTCTTC.

The genes are TRBV2 and TRBJ2-3, with TRBD2 matching over 11 bases. The CDR3 spans 16 residues. V was clipped by 3 bases and J by 0 bases; unmatched bases: 2. Germline V gives CDR1 SNHLY, CDR2 FYNNEI. The CDR3 loop is CASSEGLAASTDTQYF. Written as DNA, the CDR3 is TGTGCCAGCAGTGAGGGACTAGCGGCTAGCACAGATACGCAGTATTTT.

This chain connects TRBV9 to TRBJ1-1; 10 bases are shared with TRBD1. CDR1 and CDR2 from the germline V gene are SGDLS and YYNGEE. The CDR3 is 15 amino acids. The junction had 2 bases not matched to a gene; V was cut back by 0 bases and J by 3 bases. In nucleotides, the CDR3 is TGTGCCAGCAGCGTAGCTGGGACAGGGGACACTGAAGCTTTCTTT. It yields the protein CASSVAGTGDTEAFF.

The CDR3 region has the DNA TGTGCCAGCAGTTTAAAGGGGGCCGGAGGCTACACCTTC. It codes for CASSLKGAGGYTF. The gene calls are TRBV12-3 or TRBV12-4 and TRBJ1-2; the match to TRBD1 covers 7 bases. The CDR3 loop spans 13 amino acids. V lost 2 bases and J lost 8; bases outside the gene matches: 5.